Following are 22 T cell receptor beta chains from one sample sequenced in a study of T cell responses to AZD1222 COVID-19 vaccine. Profiling relied on immunoSEQ multiplex PCR, and the TCRdb table lists in-frame clones only, not all of them. The data contain 120,000 or so clones, about 89% of them seen just once; the ten biggest clones take up 11%. This sample comprised peripheral blood, obtained on day 0 of MenACWY control vaccination. The source of these receptors is an adult in good health.

The J gene is TRBJ1-2, the V gene TRBV19; TRBD1 agrees at 9 bases. The CDR3 has 14 residues. J was trimmed by 7 bases and V by 3 bases; bases with no gene match: 6. Germline V CDR1 and CDR2: LNHDA, SQIVND (reference sequence). The CDR3 loop reads CASSIRRTGVGYTF. CDR3 DNA: TGTGCCAGTAGTATCCGAAGGACAGGGGTTGGCTACACCTTC.

V gene TRBV3-1 (or the pseudogene TRBV3-2) combines with J gene TRBJ1-2; tentatively, D is TRBD1 (5 bases). The ends were cut back, 0 bases at V and 7 bases at J, with 18 bases in the middle. Germline CDR1 is LGHDT and CDR2 is YNNKEL (reference sequence). CDR3 length: 16 residues. The CDR3: CASSQETLTGASGYTF. DNA for the CDR3: TGTGCCAGCAGCCAAGAAACCCTAACAGGCGCCTCTGGCTACACCTTC.

Details on this clone: Other DNA sequences in this sample translate to the same CDR3. The chain joins TRBV30 to TRBJ1-1; the D is unclear. Germline CDR1 reads GTSNPN; CDR2 reads SVGIG (reference sequence). Trimming shortened V by 0 bases and J by 1 base, and 6 bases separated the two germline ends. This CDR3 spans 13 amino acids. CDR3 loop: CAWSVTRNTEAFF. CDR3 in DNA: TGTGCCTGGAGTGTGACTCGGAACACTGAAGCTTTCTTT. The full variable domain, rest sourced from reference TRBV30 and TRBJ1-1, is SQTIHQWPATLVQPVGSPLSLECTVEGTSNPNLYWYRQAAGRGLQLLFYSVGIGQISSEVPQNLSASRPQDRQFILSSKKLLLSDSGFYLCAWSVTRNTEAFFGQGTRLTVV.

The CDR3 sequence: CASSEFGASGIDEQFF. The CDR3 DNA sequence: TGTGCCAGCAGTGAATTTGGGGCTAGCGGGATCGATGAGCAGTTCTTC. The chain employs TRBV2 and TRBJ2-1; TRBD2 matches at 9 bases. The CDR3 spans 16 residues. V lost 2 bases and J lost 8; bases outside the gene matches: 10. The germline V gene encodes CDR1 SNHLY and CDR2 FYNNEI.

The V call is TRBV5-6, the J call TRBJ2-7; D not resolved. Trimming stripped 0 bases from V and 4 bases from J, with 5 bases between. CDR3 size: 12 residues. Germline CDR1 reads SGHDT; CDR2 reads YYEEEE. CDR3 nucleotides: TGTGCCAGCAGCTTGGGAAATTACGAGCAGTACTTC. Protein sequence: CASSLGNYEQYF. Full variable domain (outside the CDR3, taken from reference TRBV5-6 and TRBJ2-7): DAGVTQSPTHLIKTRGQQVTLRCSPKSGHDTVSWYQQALGQGPQFIFQYYEEEERQRGNFPDRFSGHQFPNYSSELNVNALLLGDSALYLCASSLGNYEQYFGPGTRLTVT.

J is TRBJ1-2 and V is TRBV11-2; D gene uncertain. Between the trimmed V and J ends, which lost 0 bases and 8 bases, there was a span of 10 bases. Looked up from germline, CDR1 is SGHAT and CDR2 is FQNNGV. There are 13 residues in the CDR3. CDR3 region: CASSLDQAWGYTF. Written as DNA, the CDR3 is TGTGCCAGCAGCTTAGATCAGGCCTGGGGCTACACCTTC.

The chain recombines TRBV28 with TRBJ1-2, with 8 bases lining up with TRBD1. V lost 3 bases, J lost 6 bases, and 9 bases stayed unmatched. In germline, CDR1 is MDHEN, CDR2 SYDVKM. CDR3 size: 15 residues. This CDR3 reads CASSLWDRSRDGYTF. As DNA, the CDR3 is TGTGCCAGCAGTTTGTGGGACAGGAGCCGGGATGGCTACACCTTC.

The gene calls are TRBV27 and TRBJ2-3; D may match TRBD1 or TRBD2 (5 bases each). The germline gives CDR1 MNHEY, CDR2 SMNVEV (reference sequence). This CDR3 has 13 amino acids. The V gene lost 1 base and the J gene lost 6 bases, with 8 bases spanning the gap. The CDR3 here is CASSLWGSDTQYF. CDR3 sequence (DNA): TGTGCCAGCAGTTTATGGGGGTCCGATACGCAGTATTTT.

This chain connects TRBV5-4 to TRBJ2-7; tentatively, D is TRBD2 (5 bases). Germline CDR1 reads SGHNT; CDR2 reads YYREEE (reference sequence). The V gene lost 0 bases and the J gene lost 2 bases, with 9 bases spanning the gap. CDR3 length: 14 residues. Here the CDR3 DNA reads TGTGCCAGCAGCTTGGCCGGGATTACCTACGAGCAGTACTTC. This codes for CASSLAGITYEQYF. Variable domain in full (rest from reference TRBV5-4 and TRBJ2-7): ETGVTQSPTHLIKTRGQQVTLRCSSQSGHNTVSWYQQALGQGPQFIFQYYREEENGRGNFPPRFSGLQFPNYSSELNVNALELDDSALYLCASSLAGITYEQYFGPGTRLTVT.

The chain has TRBV12-3 or TRBV12-4 and TRBJ1-1, with D possibly being TRBD1 (6 bases). The CDR3 length is 13 residues. With 1 base removed from V and 7 bases from J, the gap between germline ends came to 10 bases. CDR3 nucleotides: TGTGCCAGCAGTTTAGTAGCACAGGGTGAAGCTTTCTTT. Translation gives CASSLVAQGEAFF.

The chain is built from TRBV28 and TRBJ2-7; 10 bases match TRBD2. The CDR3 totals 14 residues. Germline loops: CDR1 MDHEN, CDR2 SYDVKM. V was pared by 6 bases and J by 2 bases, with 4 bases of the junction left unmatched. CDR3 bases: TGTGCCAGCAGCCCTACTAGCGGGACCTACGAGCAGTACTTC. It is translated as CASSPTSGTYEQYF.

The chain employs TRBV28 and TRBJ2-5, with D maybe TRBD1 (6 bases). This CDR3 region has 11 residues. Germline V gene sequence: CDR1 MDHEN, CDR2 SYDVKM. V lost 7 bases and J 5 bases, leaving 8 bases between the germline ends. The CDR3 coding sequence is TGTGCCAGCATCCAGGGGGAGACCCAGTACTTC. This codes for CASIQGETQYF.

The CDR3 is CATRGGQGVRTDTQYF. In DNA form, the CDR3 reads TGTGCCACACGAGGGGGGCAGGGGGTTCGAACAGATACGCAGTATTTT. The genes are TRBV2 and TRBJ2-3, with D maybe TRBD1 (7 bases). V lost 10 bases to trimming and J lost 3 bases, with 23 bases between them. Germline lookup yields CDR1 SNHLY and CDR2 FYNNEI. The length of the CDR3 is 16 residues.

The genes are TRBV14 and TRBJ2-5; 10 nucleotides match TRBD2. V lost 4 bases, J lost 4 bases, and 6 bases stayed unmatched. The CDR3 totals 15 residues. Germline values: CDR1 SGHDN, CDR2 FVKESK. For the CDR3, the DNA is TGTGCCAGCAGCCCACTAGCGGGGTCCCTAGAGACCCAGTACTTC. Its protein is CASSPLAGSLETQYF.

The chain joins TRBV7-9 to TRBJ1-1, with D hard to call. Germline lookup yields CDR1 SEHNR and CDR2 FQNEAQ (reference sequence). Trimming removed 5 bases from V and 1 base from J, with 11 bases in between. There are 14 residues in the CDR3. The CDR3: CASSPVQSNTEAFF. CDR3 bases: TGTGCCAGCAGCCCAGTACAGTCGAACACTGAAGCTTTCTTT.

The table lists this clone with a few counts. The chain links TRBV7-9 to TRBJ1-2; D not resolved. CDR3 size: 14 residues. Germline assignment: CDR1 SEHNR and CDR2 FQNEAQ (reference sequence). The V gene lost 1 base and the J gene lost 2 bases, with 8 bases spanning the gap. The CDR3 protein is CASSLEERNYGYTF. The CDR3 nucleotides read TGTGCCAGCAGCTTAGAGGAGAGGAACTATGGCTACACCTTC.

The rearrangement joins TRBV6-5 to TRBJ1-2; maybe TRBD1 (5 bases). This CDR3 spans 15 amino acids. Trimming pared 7 bases from V and 3 bases from J, leaving 18 bases between. The germline V gene encodes CDR1 MNHEY and CDR2 SVGAGI. DNA of the CDR3: TGTGCCAGCACGATGGGTATCTGGGGGGACTATGGCTACACCTTC. Protein product: CASTMGIWGDYGYTF.

The chain couples TRBV11-3 to TRBJ2-2; D unresolved. Trimming left V 5 bases short and J 2 bases short, with 15 bases between. Germline V CDR1 and CDR2: SGHNT, YENEEA. This CDR3 has 16 amino acids. CDR3 sequence: CASSLGRYSNTGELFF. The CDR3 DNA follows: TGTGCCAGCAGCCTAGGGCGGTATTCTAACACCGGGGAGCTGTTTTTT.

This clone was observed once. The V call is TRBV7-2, the J call TRBJ1-2, with D perhaps matching TRBD1 (6 bases). The germline CDR1 and CDR2 sequences are SGHTA and FQGNSA. The CDR3 consists of 15 residues. Trimming pared 4 bases from V and 4 bases from J, leaving 16 bases between. In DNA, the CDR3 is TGTGCCAGCAGCTCTCTGGGAGGGGGGACCTATGGCTACACCTTC. This gives the protein CASSSLGGGTYGYTF.

The rearrangement links TRBV7-9 to TRBJ1-1; D is possibly TRBD1 (5 bases). Germline V lookup: CDR1 SEHNR, CDR2 FQNEAQ (reference sequence). This CDR3 region has 17 residues. V lost 1 base, J lost 1 base, and 16 bases lay in between. The CDR3 sequence is CASSLDSTGTENTEAFF. The CDR3 region has the DNA TGTGCCAGCAGCTTAGACAGCACCGGGACGGAGAACACTGAAGCTTTCTTT.

V gene TRBV21-1 combines with J gene TRBJ1-5; the D call of TRBD1 is as the table states it, not checked on the DNA. TRBV21-1 is a listed pseudogene. The length of the CDR3 is 18 residues. Here the CDR3 reads CASSKGSSSWDTHQPQHF. In nucleotides, the CDR3 is TGTGCCAGCAGCAAAGGAAGTAGCAGCTGGGACACCCATCAGCCCCAGCATTTT.

This chain joins TRBV10-3 and TRBJ2-5, with D maybe TRBD1 (5 bases). There are 16 residues in the CDR3. Germline values: CDR1 ENHRY, CDR2 SYGVKD. The V gene lost 3 bases and the J gene lost 2 bases, with 16 bases spanning the gap. CDR3 sequence (DNA): TGTGCCATCAGTGAATCGACAGCGCAACAACAAGAGACCCAGTACTTC. Translated, it gives CAISESTAQQQETQYF.